Sequencing of this T cell receptor beta chain was carried out in a study of blood T cell repertoires in COVID-19. TCRdb's copy holds only in-frame clones and misses some; the assay was immunoSEQ multiplex PCR. The sample yields about 110,000 clones, more than 75% seen once. V was pared by 1 base and J by 6 bases, with 17 bases between. Germline V CDR1 and CDR2: SGHNT, YENEEA. The length of the CDR3 is 16 residues. Sequences were obtained from peripheral blood. The V call is TRBV11-3, the J call TRBJ2-3; D might be TRBD2 (6 bases). The receptor's source is a woman aged 45-60 years with acute or convalescent COVID-19. The CDR3 sequence is CASSLGGRLFADTQYF. The DNA for the CDR3 is TGTGCCAGCAGCTTAGGTGGGAGGCTGTTTGCTGATACGCAGTATTTT. The variable domain in full, completed from reference TRBV11-3 and TRBJ2-3, reads EAGVVQSPRYKIIEKKQPVAFWCNPISGHNTLYWYLQNLGQGPELLIRYENEEAVDDSQLPKDRFSAERLKGVDSTLKIQPAELGDSAVYLCASSLGGRLFADTQYFGPGTRLTVL.